What follows are 5 T cell receptor beta chains derived from one specimen sequenced in a study of OX40 agonist ivuxolimab in advanced cancers. Libraries were prepared by immunoSEQ multiplex PCR; TCRdb keeps only in-frame clonotypes and omits some of them. The sample shows roughly 75,000 clones, 93% of them seen only once. Sequenced material: CD4+ or CD8+ T cells sorted from blood, taken in a trial of the OX40 agonist ivuxolimab. The receptors originated from an adult with an advanced solid tumor such as melanoma, head and neck, liver or kidney cancer.

The chain uses TRBV27 and TRBJ1-2; D gene unclear. The CDR3 totals 13 residues. The germline V gene encodes CDR1 MNHEY and CDR2 SMNVEV (reference sequence). Trimming pared 2 bases from V and 6 bases from J, leaving 10 bases between. CDR3 amino acids: CASSLGGRDGYTF. In nucleotides, the CDR3 is TGTGCCAGCAGTTTAGGAGGGCGTGATGGCTACACCTTC.

The rearrangement links TRBV5-6 to TRBJ1-4; D might be TRBD1 (5 bases). The germline V gene encodes CDR1 SGHDT and CDR2 YYEEEE. Deletions cut 3 bases from V and 3 bases from J, with 15 bases between. The CDR3 has 16 amino acids. As DNA, the CDR3 is TGTGCCAGCAGCTCCCCTGGTGACAGACCTAATGAAAAACTGTTTTTT. Translating it yields CASSSPGDRPNEKLFF.

The chain carries TRBV6-6 and TRBJ2-7, with D tentatively TRBD1 (6 bases). CDR3 length: 13 residues. Trimming pared 6 bases from V and 4 bases from J, leaving 13 bases between. CDR1 and CDR2 (germline): MNHNY, SVGAGI (reference sequence). The CDR3 nucleotides are TGTGCCAGCAGACTTGGACAGTTATACGAGCAGTACTTC. Translating gives CASRLGQLYEQYF.

The gene calls are TRBV10-2 and TRBJ1-4; D remains ambiguous. Germline CDR1 WSHSY, CDR2 SAAADI. The CDR3 is 17 amino acids. The V and J ends lost 1 base and 4 bases respectively, with 16 bases between them. The CDR3 DNA reads as TGCGCCAGCAGTGAGTGGCTAGAACATGGGGTTAATGAAAAACTGTTTTTT. The encoded protein is CASSEWLEHGVNEKLFF.

V gene TRBV28 combines with J gene TRBJ1-5, with D maybe TRBD1 (5 bases). The CDR3 spans 14 residues. Germline assignment: CDR1 MDHEN and CDR2 SYDVKM. Deletions cut 4 bases from V and 0 bases from J, with 7 bases between. The CDR3 region is CASSWTTSNQPQHF. For the CDR3, the DNA is TGTGCCAGCAGTTGGACAACTAGCAATCAGCCCCAGCATTTT.